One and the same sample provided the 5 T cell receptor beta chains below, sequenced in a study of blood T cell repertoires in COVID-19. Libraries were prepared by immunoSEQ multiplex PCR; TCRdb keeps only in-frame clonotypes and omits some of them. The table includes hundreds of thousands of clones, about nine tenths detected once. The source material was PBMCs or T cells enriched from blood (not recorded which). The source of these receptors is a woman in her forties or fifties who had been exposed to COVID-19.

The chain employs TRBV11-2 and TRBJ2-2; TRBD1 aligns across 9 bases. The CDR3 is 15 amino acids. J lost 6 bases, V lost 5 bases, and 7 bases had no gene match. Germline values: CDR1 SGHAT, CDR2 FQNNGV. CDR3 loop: CASSRGQGNAGELFF. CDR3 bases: TGTGCCAGCAGCCGGGGACAGGGAAACGCCGGGGAGCTGTTTTTT.

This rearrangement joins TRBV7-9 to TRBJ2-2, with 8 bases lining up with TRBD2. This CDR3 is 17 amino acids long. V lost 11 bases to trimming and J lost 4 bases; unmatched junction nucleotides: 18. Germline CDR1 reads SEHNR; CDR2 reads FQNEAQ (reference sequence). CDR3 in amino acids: CALSLGPGGAFTGELFF. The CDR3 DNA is TGTGCCTTAAGCTTAGGGCCCGGGGGGGCCTTCACCGGGGAGCTGTTTTTT.

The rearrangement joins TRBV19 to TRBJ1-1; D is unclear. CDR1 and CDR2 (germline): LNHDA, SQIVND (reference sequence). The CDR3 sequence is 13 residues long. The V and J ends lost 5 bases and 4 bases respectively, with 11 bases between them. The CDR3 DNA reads TGTGCCAGTAGTGAGAGGGTCGGCACTGAAGCTTTCTTT. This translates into CASSERVGTEAFF.

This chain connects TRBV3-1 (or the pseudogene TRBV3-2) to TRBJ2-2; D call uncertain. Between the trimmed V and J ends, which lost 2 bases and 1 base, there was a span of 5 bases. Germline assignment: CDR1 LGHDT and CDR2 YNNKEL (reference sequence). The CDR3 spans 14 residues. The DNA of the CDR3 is TGTGCCAGCAGCCAACAGGAGAACACCGGGGAGCTGTTTTTT. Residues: CASSQQENTGELFF.

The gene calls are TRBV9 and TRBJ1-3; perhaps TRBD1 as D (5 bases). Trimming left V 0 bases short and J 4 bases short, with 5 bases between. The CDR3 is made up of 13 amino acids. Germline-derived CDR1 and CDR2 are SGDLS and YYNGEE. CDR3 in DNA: TGTGCCAGCAGCGTAGACAGGGGAAACACCATATATTTT. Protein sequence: CASSVDRGNTIYF.